This T cell receptor (beta chain) emerged from a study of CD8 T cells in Susac syndrome. Whole-study results and caveats: As the study acknowledged, the number of individuals in its TCR sequencing and HLA analysis was relatively small.

Between the trimmed V and J ends, which lost 6 bases and 5 bases, there was a span of 8 bases. CDR3 length: 12 amino acids. Germline lookup yields CDR1 MNHNY and CDR2 SVGAGI (reference sequence). TCR beta sequences were obtained from blood CD8+ and CD4+ T cells. Isolation of CD8+ and CD4+ T cells was performed negatively, whereas enrichment of TEMRA cells was done by FACS. About this clonotype: What it recognizes is unknown.

Reverse transcription of roughly 0.5 to 1 ug RNA was carried out with random hexamers. Across 54 Vbeta and 13 Jbeta, TCR beta CDR3 was amplified with immunoSEQ multiplex PCR. TCRdb passed the immunoSEQ multiplex PCR reads through MiXCR, listing each CDR3 protein once. There are approximately 190,000 distinct CDR3 sequences in the sample; 90% to 95% occur only once, and about 0.096% lies in the top ten. This TCR derives from a human donor with multiple sclerosis. The V and J genes are TRBV6-6 and TRBJ1-5; D not certain. The source material was CD4+ T cells from PBMCs. As DNA, the CDR3 is TGTGCCAGCAGATCTGGATATCAGCCCCAGCATTTT. Protein: CASRSGYQPQHF.